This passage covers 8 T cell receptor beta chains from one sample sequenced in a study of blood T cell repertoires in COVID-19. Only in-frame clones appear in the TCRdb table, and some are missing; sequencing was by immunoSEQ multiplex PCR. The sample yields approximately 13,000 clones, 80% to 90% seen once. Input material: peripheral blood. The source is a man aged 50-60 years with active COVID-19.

The CDR3 DNA follows: TGCGCCAGCAGCCAAGGAGCTAGCGGGAGTTGGGATACGCAGTATTTT. Protein: CASSQGASGSWDTQYF. The chain has TRBV4-3 and TRBJ2-3, with 10 bases lining up with TRBD2. CDR3 length equals 16 residues. Germline V gene sequence: CDR1 LGHNA, CDR2 YSLEER. With 1 base clipped from V and 6 bases from J, the junction kept 7 bases outside the gene matches.

The CDR3 region has the DNA TGTGCCAGCTCAGTGAGAAGCGGGAGTGGCGCAGATACGCAGTATTTT. Its translation: CASSVRSGSGADTQYF. The chain combines TRBV18 with TRBJ2-3; 8 positions agree with TRBD2. The CDR3 is 16 residues long. Germline V gives CDR1 KGHSH, CDR2 LQKENI. The trim removed 5 bases at V and 4 bases at J, leaving 11 bases unmatched. Full variable domain (missing parts from reference TRBV18 and TRBJ2-3): NAGVMQNPRHLVRRRGQEARLRCSPMKGHSHVYWYRQLPEEGLKFMVYLQKENIIDESGMPKERFSAEFPKEGPSILRIQQVVRGDSAAYFCASSVRSGSGADTQYFGPGTRLTVL.

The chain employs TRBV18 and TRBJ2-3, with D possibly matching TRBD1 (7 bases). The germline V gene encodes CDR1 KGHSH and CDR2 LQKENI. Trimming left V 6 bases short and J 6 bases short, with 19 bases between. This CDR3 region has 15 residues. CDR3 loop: CASSAGQKLTDTQYF. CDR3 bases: TGTGCCAGCTCTGCGGGACAGAAGCTTACGGATACGCAGTATTTT.

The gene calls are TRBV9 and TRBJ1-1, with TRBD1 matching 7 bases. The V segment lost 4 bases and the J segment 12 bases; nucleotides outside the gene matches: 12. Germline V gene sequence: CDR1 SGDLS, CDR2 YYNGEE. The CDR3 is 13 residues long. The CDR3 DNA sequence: TGTGCCAGCAGCTCCCGAAAGACAGGGTTGACTTTCTTT. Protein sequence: CASSSRKTGLTFF. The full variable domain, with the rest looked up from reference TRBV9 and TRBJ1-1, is DSGVTQTPKHLITATGQRVTLRCSPRSGDLSVYWYQQSLDQGLQFLIQYYNGEERAKGNILERFSAQQFPDLHSELNLSSLELGDSALYFCASSSRKTGLTFFGQGTRLTVV.

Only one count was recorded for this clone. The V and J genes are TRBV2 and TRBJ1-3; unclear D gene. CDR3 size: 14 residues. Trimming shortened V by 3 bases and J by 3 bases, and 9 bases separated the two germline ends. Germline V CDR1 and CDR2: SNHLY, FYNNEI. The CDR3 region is CASSDESFGNTIYF. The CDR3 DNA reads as TGTGCCAGCAGTGACGAGTCGTTTGGAAACACCATATATTTT.

The CDR3 sequence: CAWSVGTYRGRGGELFF. For the CDR3, the DNA is TGTGCCTGGAGTGTGGGAACTTACAGGGGGCGCGGTGGGGAGCTGTTTTTT. The chain links TRBV30 to TRBJ2-2, with 9 bases matching TRBD1. The CDR3 runs 17 residues. J was trimmed by 8 bases and V by 0 bases; bases with no gene match: 13. Germline lookup yields CDR1 GTSNPN and CDR2 SVGIG (reference sequence).

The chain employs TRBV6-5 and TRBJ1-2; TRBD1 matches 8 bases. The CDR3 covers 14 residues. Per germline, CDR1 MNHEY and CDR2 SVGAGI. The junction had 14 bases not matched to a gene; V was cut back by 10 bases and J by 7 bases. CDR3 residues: CATLPGTGRSGYTF. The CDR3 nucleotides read TGTGCCACCCTTCCCGGGACAGGTCGGTCTGGCTACACCTTC.

CDR3 coding DNA: TGTGCCAGCAGTGAATACCCGACAGGGGGTTACCTGTTTTTT. Translation gives CASSEYPTGGYLFF. The V call is TRBV6-1, the J call TRBJ2-2, with 9 bases fitting TRBD1. Germline CDR1 is MNHNS and CDR2 is SASEGT. The CDR3 covers 14 residues. Losses at the gene ends were 2 bases for V and 14 bases for J; bases not matched to a gene: 9.